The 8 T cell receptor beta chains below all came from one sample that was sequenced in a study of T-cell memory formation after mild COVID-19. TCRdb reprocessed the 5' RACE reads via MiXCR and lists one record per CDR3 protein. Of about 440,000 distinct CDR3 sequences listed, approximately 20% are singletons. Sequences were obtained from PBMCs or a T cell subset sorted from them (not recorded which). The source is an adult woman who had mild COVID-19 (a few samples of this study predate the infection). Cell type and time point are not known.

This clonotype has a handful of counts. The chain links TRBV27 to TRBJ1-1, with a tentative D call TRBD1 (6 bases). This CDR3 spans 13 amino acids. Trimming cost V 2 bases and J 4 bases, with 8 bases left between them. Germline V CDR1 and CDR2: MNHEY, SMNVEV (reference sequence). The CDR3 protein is CASSLNRVTEAFF. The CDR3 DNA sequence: TGTGCCAGCAGTTTAAACAGGGTCACTGAAGCTTTCTTT.

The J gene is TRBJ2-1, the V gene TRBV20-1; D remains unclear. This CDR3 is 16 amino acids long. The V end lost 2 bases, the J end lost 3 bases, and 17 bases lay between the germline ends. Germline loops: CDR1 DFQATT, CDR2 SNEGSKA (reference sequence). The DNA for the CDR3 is TGCAGTGCTAGATCGGGCTCAGGATTCAGCTACAATGAGCAGTTCTTC. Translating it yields CSARSGSGFSYNEQFF.

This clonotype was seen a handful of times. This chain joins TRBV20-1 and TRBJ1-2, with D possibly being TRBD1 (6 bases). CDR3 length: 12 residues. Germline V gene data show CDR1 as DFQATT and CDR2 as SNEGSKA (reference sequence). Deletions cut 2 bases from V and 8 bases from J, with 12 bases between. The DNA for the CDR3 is TGCAGTGCTAGATTGGCAGGGGAAGGCTACACCTTC. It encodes CSARLAGEGYTF.

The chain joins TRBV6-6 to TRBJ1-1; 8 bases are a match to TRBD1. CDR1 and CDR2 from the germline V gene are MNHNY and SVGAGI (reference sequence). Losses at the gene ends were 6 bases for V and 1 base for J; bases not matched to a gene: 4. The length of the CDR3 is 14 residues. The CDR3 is CASRPQGENTEAFF. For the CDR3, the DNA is TGTGCCAGCAGACCACAGGGGGAGAACACTGAAGCTTTCTTT.

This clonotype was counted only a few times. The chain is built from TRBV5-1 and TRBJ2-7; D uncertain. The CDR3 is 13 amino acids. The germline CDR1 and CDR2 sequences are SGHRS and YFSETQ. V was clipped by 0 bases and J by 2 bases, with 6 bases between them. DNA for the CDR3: TGCGCCAGCAGCTTGGGAGAACCCTACGAGCAGTACTTC. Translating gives CASSLGEPYEQYF.

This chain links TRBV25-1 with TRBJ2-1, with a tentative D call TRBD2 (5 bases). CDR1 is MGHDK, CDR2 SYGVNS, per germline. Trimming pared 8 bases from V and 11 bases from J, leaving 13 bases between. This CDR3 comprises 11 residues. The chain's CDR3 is CASDYQNKQFF. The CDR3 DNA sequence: TGTGCCAGCGACTACCAGAACAAGCAGTTCTTC.

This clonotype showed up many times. CDR3: CASSSRAMEETQYF. CDR3 in DNA: TGTGCCAGCAGTTCTAGAGCCATGGAAGAGACCCAGTACTTC. V is TRBV12-3 or TRBV12-4 and J is TRBJ2-5; D call uncertain. Trimming stripped 4 bases from V and 3 bases from J, with 12 bases between. This CDR3 comprises 14 residues.

CDR3 coding DNA: TGTGCCAGCAGTTACCCGGGGGGATTCGGCTACACCTTC. This gives the protein CASSYPGGFGYTF. This chain connects TRBV6-5 to TRBJ1-2; maybe TRBD1 (5 bases). The CDR3 runs to 13 residues. V lost 2 bases, J lost 8 bases, and 12 bases lay in between. Germline loops: CDR1 MNHEY, CDR2 SVGAGI.